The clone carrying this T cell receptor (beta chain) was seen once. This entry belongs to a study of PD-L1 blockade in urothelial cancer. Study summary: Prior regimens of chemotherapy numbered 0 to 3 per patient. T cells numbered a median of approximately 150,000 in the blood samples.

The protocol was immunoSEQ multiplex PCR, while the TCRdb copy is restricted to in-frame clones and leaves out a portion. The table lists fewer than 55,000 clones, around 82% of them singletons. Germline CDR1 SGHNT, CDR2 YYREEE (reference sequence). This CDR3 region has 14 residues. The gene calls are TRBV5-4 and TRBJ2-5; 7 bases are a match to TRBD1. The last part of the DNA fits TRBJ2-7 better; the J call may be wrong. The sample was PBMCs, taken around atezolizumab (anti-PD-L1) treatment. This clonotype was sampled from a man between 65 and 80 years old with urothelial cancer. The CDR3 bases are TGTGCCAGCAGCCGGGACAGCAGCTCCTACGAGCAGTACTTC. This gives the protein CASSRDSSSYEQYF.